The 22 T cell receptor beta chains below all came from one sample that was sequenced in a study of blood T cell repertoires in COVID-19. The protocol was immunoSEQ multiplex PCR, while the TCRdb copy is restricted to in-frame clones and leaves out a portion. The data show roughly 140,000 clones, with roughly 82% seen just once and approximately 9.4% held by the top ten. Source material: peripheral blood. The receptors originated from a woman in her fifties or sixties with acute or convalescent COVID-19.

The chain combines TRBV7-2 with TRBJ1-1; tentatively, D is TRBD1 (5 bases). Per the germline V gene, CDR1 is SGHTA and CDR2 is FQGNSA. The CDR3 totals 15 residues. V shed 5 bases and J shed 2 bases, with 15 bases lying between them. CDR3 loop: CASSPIGHINTEAFF. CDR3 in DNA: TGTGCCAGCAGCCCCATCGGACACATTAACACTGAAGCTTTCTTT.

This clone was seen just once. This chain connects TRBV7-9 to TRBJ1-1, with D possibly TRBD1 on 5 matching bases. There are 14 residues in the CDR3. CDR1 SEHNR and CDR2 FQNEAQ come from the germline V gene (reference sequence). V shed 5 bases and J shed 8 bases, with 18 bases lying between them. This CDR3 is CASSLGQGQSEAFF. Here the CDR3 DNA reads TGTGCCAGCAGCCTAGGGCAGGGCCAATCCGAAGCTTTCTTT.

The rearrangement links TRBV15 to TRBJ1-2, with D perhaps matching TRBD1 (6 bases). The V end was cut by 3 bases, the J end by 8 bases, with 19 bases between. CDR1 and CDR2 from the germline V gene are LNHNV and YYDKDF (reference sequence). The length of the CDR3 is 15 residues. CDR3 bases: TGTGCCACCAGCAGGGAACCCGGGACAACTGACGGCTACACCTTC. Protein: CATSREPGTTDGYTF.

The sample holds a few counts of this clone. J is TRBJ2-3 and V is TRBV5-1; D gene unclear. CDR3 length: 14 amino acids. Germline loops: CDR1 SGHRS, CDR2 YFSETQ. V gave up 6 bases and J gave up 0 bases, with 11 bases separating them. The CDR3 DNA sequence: TGCGCCAGCACCAGAGCCGGGAGCACAGATACGCAGTATTTT. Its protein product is CASTRAGSTDTQYF.

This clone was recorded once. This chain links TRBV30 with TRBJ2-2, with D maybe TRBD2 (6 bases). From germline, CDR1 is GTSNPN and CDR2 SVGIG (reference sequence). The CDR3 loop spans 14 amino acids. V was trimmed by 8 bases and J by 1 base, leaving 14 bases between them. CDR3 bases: TGTGCCGGAGGGTGGCGCAAGAACACCGGGGAGCTGTTTTTT. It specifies CAGGWRKNTGELFF.

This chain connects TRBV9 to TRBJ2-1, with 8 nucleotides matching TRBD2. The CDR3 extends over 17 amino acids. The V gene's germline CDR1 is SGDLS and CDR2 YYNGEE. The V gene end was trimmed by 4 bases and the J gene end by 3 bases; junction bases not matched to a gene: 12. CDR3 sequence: CASSPSGGALIYNEQFF. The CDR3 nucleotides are TGTGCCAGCAGCCCCTCCGGGGGGGCACTTATCTACAATGAGCAGTTCTTC.

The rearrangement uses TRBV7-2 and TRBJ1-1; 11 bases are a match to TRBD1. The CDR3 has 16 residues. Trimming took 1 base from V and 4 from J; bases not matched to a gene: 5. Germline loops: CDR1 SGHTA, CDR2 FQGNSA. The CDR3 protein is CASSLVGQGVATEAFF. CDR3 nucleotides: TGTGCCAGCAGCTTAGTGGGACAGGGGGTGGCCACTGAAGCTTTCTTT.

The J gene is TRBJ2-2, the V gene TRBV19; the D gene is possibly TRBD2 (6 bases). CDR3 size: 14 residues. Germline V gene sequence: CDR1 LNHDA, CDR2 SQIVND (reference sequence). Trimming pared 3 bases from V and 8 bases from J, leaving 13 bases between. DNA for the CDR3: TGTGCCAGTAGTATGGGACTGCCGTCGGGGGAGCTGTTTTTT. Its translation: CASSMGLPSGELFF.

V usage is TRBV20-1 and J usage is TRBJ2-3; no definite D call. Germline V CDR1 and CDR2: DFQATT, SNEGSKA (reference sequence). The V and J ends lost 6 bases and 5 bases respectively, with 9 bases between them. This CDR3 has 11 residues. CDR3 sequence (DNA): TGCAGTGCGAGCCCCCTAGATACGCAGTATTTT. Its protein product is CSASPLDTQYF.

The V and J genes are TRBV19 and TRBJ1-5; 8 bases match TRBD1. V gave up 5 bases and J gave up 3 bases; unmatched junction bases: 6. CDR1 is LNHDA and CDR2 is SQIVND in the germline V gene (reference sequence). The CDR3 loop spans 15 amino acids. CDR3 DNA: TGTGCCAGTAGTGACGGGACAGGTCCCAATCAGCCCCAGCATTTT. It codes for CASSDGTGPNQPQHF. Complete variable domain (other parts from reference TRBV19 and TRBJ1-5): DGGITQSPKYLFRKEGQNVTLSCEQNLNHDAMYWYRQDPGQGLRLIYYSQIVNDFQKGDIAEGYSVSREKKESFPLTVTSAQKNPTAFYLCASSDGTGPNQPQHFGDGTRLSIL.

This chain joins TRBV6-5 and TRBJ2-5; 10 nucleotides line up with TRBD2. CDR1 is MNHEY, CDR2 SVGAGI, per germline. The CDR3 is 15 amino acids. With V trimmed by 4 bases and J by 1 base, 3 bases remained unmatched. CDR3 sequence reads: CASSLAGGPQETQYF. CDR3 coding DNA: TGTGCCAGCAGTTTAGCGGGGGGACCCCAAGAGACCCAGTACTTC.

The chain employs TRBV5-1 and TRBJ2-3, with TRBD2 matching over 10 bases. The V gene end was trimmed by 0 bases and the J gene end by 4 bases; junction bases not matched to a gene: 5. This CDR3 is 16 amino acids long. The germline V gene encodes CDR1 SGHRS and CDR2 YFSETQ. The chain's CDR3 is CASSLEPSGSADTQYF. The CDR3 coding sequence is TGCGCCAGCAGCTTGGAGCCTAGCGGGAGCGCAGATACGCAGTATTTT.

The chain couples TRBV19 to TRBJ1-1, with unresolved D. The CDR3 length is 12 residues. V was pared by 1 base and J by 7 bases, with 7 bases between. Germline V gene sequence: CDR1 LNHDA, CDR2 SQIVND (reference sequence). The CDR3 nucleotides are TGTGCCAGTAGTATAGGAGGCGGTGAAGCTTTCTTT. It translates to CASSIGGGEAFF.

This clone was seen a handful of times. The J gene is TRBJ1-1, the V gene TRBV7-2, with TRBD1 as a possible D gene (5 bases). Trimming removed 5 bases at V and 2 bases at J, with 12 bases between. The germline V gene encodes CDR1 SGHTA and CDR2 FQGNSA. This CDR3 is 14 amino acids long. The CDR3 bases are TGTGCCAGCAGCATACGGGGACTCAACACTGAAGCTTTCTTT. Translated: CASSIRGLNTEAFF.

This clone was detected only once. The CDR3 region is CASSQESRPNEKLFF. The CDR3 nucleotides are TGTGCCAGCAGCCAAGAGAGCAGGCCTAATGAAAAACTGTTTTTT. The V gene is TRBV4-2, the J gene TRBJ1-4; D remains ambiguous. The CDR3 is 15 amino acids. The V gene lost 0 bases and the J gene lost 3 bases, with 8 bases spanning the gap. Germline-derived CDR1 and CDR2 are LGHNA and YNFKEQ.

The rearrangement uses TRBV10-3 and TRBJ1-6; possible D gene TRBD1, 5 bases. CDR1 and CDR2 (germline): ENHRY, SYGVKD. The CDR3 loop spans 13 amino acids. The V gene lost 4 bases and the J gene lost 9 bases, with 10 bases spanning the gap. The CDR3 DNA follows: TGTGCCATCAGTGGGGGCGGGGGTTCACCCCTCCACTTT. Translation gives CAISGGGGSPLHF.

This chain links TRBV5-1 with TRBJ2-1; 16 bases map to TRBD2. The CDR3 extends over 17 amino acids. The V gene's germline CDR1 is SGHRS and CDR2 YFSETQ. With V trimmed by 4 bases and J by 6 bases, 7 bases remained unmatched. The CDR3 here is CASSEGLAGGLINEQFF. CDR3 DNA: TGCGCCAGCAGCGAGGGACTAGCGGGAGGGCTTATCAATGAGCAGTTCTTC. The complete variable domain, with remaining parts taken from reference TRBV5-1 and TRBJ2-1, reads KAGVTQTPRYLIKTRGQQVTLSCSPISGHRSVSWYQQTPGQGLQFLFEYFSETQRNKGNFPGRFSGRQFSNSRSEMNVSTLELGDSALYLCASSEGLAGGLINEQFFGPGTRLTVL.

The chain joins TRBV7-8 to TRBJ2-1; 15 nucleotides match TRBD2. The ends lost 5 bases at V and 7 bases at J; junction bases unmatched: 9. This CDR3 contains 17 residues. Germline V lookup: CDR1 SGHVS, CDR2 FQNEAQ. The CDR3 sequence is CASSPGLAGGSWNEQFF. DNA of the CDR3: TGTGCCAGCAGCCCTGGACTAGCGGGGGGGTCGTGGAATGAGCAGTTCTTC. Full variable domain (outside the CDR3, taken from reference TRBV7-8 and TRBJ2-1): GAGVSQSPRYKVAKRGQDVALRCDPISGHVSLFWYQQALGQGPEFLTYFQNEAQLDKSGLPSDRFFAERPEGSVSTLKIQRTQQEDSAVYLCASSPGLAGGSWNEQFFGPGTRLTVL.

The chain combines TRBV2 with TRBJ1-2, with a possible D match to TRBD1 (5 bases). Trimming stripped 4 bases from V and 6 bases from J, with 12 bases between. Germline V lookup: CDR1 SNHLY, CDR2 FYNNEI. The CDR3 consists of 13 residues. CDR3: CASSVGQQNGYTF. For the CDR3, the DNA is TGTGCCAGCAGTGTGGGGCAGCAAAATGGCTACACCTTC. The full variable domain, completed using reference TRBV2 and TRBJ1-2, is EPEVTQTPSHQVTQMGQEVILRCVPISNHLYFYWYRQILGQKVEFLVSFYNNEISEKSEIFDDQFSVERPDGSNFTLKIRSTKLEDSAMYFCASSVGQQNGYTFGSGTRLTVV.

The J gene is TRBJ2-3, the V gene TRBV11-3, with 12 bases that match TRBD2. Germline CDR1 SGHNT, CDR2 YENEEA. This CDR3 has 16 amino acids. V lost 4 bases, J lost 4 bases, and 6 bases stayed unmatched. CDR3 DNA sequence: TGTGCCAGCAGCTCTCTAGCGGGGGGGCGCGCAGATACGCAGTATTTT. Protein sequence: CASSSLAGGRADTQYF.

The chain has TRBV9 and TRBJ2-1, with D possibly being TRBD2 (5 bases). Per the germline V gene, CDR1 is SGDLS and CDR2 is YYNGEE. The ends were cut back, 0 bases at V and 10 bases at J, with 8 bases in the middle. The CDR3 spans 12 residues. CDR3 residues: CASSVAGKEQFF. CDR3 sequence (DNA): TGTGCCAGCAGCGTAGCGGGGAAAGAGCAGTTCTTC.

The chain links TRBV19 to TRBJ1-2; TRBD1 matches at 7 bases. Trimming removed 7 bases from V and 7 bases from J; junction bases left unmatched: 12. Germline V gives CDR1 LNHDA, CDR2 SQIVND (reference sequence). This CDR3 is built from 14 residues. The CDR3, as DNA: TGTGCCAGTACCCCAGGGGGACTTGGTTTTGGCTACACCTTC. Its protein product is CASTPGGLGFGYTF. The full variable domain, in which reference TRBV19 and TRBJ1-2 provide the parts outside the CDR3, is DGGITQSPKYLFRKEGQNVTLSCEQNLNHDAMYWYRQDPGQGLRLIYYSQIVNDFQKGDIAEGYSVSREKKESFPLTVTSAQKNPTAFYLCASTPGGLGFGYTFGSGTRLTVV.